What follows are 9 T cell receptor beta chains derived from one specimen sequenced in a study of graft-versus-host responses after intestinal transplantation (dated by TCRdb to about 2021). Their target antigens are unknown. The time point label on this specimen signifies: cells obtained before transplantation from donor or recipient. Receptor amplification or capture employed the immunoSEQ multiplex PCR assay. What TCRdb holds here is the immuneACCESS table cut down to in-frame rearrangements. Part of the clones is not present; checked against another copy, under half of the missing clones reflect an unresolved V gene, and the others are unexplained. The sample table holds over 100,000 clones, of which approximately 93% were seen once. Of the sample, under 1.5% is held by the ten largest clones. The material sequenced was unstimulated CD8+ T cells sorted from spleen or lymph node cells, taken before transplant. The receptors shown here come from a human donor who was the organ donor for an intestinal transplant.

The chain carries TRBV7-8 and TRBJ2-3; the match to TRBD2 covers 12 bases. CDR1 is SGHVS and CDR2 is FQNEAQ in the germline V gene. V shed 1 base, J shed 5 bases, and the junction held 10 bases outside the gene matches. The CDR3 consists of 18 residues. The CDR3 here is CASSLVPSGRASVDTQYF. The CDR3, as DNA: TGTGCCAGCAGCTTAGTGCCTAGCGGGAGGGCCTCGGTAGATACGCAGTATTTT.

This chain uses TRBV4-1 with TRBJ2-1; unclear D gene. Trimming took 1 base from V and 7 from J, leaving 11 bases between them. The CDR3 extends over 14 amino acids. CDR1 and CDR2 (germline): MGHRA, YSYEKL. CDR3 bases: TGCGCCAGCAGCCAAGGGTGGTTCTGGAATGAGCAGTTCTTC. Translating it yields CASSQGWFWNEQFF.

CDR3: CASSSGLPNEQFF. The CDR3 nucleotides are TGTGCCAGCAGCTCGGGACTGCCTAATGAGCAGTTCTTC. J is TRBJ2-1 and V is TRBV5-6; perhaps TRBD2 as D (6 bases). Germline V lookup: CDR1 SGHDT, CDR2 YYEEEE. Between the trimmed V and J ends, which lost 3 bases and 7 bases, there was a span of 11 bases. CDR3 size: 13 residues. Together with reference TRBV5-6 and TRBJ2-1, the CDR3 gives the full variable domain: DAGVTQSPTHLIKTRGQQVTLRCSPKSGHDTVSWYQQALGQGPQFIFQYYEEEERQRGNFPDRFSGHQFPNYSSELNVNALLLGDSALYLCASSSGLPNEQFFGPGTRLTVL.

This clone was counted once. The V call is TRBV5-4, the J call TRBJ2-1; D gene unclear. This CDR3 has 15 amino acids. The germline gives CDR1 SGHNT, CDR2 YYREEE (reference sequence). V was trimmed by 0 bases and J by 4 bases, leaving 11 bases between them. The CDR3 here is CASSLVPRLYNEQFF. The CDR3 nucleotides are TGTGCCAGCAGCTTGGTTCCCCGATTATACAATGAGCAGTTCTTC.

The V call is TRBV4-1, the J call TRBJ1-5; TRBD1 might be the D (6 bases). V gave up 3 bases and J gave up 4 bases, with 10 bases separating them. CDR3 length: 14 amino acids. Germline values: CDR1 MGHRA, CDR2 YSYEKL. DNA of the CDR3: TGCGCCAGCAGCCATTCAGACAGGAATCAGCCCCAGCATTTT. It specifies CASSHSDRNQPQHF.

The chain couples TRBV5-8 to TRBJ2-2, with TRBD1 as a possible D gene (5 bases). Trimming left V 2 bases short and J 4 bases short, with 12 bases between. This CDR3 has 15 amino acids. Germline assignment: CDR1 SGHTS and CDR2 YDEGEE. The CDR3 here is CASSLGVLSTGELFF. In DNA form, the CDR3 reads TGTGCCAGCAGCTTAGGGGTATTGAGCACCGGGGAGCTGTTTTTT.

CDR3: CASSLDRSYEQYF. The CDR3 nucleotides read TGTGCCAGCAGCCTCGACAGGTCCTACGAGCAGTACTTC. The J gene is TRBJ2-7, the V gene TRBV6-5; D is perhaps TRBD1 (6 bases). Trimming took 6 bases from V and 1 from J, leaving 10 bases between them. CDR3 length equals 13 residues. Germline CDR1 reads MNHEY; CDR2 reads SVGAGI.

The CDR3 protein is CASSLGGIAEAFF. The DNA of the CDR3 is TGTGCCAGCAGCTTAGGGGGCATCGCTGAAGCTTTCTTT. The chain employs TRBV11-2 and TRBJ1-1, with TRBD1 as a possible D gene (5 bases). The CDR3 is 13 amino acids. CDR1 is SGHAT, CDR2 FQNNGV, per germline. Trimming stripped 1 base from V and 6 bases from J, with 9 bases between.

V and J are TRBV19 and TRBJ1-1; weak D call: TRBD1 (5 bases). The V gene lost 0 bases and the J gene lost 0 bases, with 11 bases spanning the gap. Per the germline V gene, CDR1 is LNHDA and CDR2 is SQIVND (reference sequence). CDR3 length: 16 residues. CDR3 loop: CASSIDPQGMNTEAFF. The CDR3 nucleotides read TGTGCCAGTAGTATAGATCCGCAGGGCATGAACACTGAAGCTTTCTTT.